This T cell receptor (beta chain) was retrieved from a study of prognosis after radiotherapy for stage I lung cancer. Study-level information: Histologically, the tumors comprised squamous cell carcinoma in over five patients and adenocarcinoma in around twelve. Distant metastases struck a few patients a median of about 7 months after radiotherapy; around 16 showed no significant progression.

It was by two-round multiplex PCR that TCR beta CDR3 was amplified from genomic DNA. For every TRBV and TRBJ gene, a specific primer was used in first-round PCR. TCRdb processed the multiplex PCR reads anew with MiXCR; each CDR3 protein has one entry. The sample gives tens of thousands of distinct CDR3 sequences, roughly 46% of which show up once; around 14% is in the top ten. There are many counts of this clonotype. This CDR3 has 13 residues. The V gene's germline CDR1 is MDHEN and CDR2 SYDVKM. Trimming removed 2 bases from V and 8 bases from J, with 12 bases in between. Imaging by CT and PET/CT found every patient node-negative, and no patient had prior chemotherapy, radiotherapy or other malignancies.

This rearrangement joins TRBV28 to TRBJ1-1, with a tentative D call TRBD1 (6 bases). The sample was PBMCs, taken before or after stereotactic body radiation therapy (not recorded which). The receptor comes from a donor at least 50 years old with non-small cell lung cancer. The CDR3 sequence: CASSLPHRVEAFF. The DNA for the CDR3 is TGTGCCAGCAGTTTACCCCACAGGGTAGAAGCTTTCTTT. Full variable domain (rest looked up from reference TRBV28 and TRBJ1-1): DVKVTQSSRYLVKRTGEKVFLECVQDMDHENMFWYRQDPGLGLRLIYFSYDVKMKEKGDIPEGYSVSREKKERFSLILESASTNQTSMYLCASSLPHRVEAFFGQGTRLTVV.